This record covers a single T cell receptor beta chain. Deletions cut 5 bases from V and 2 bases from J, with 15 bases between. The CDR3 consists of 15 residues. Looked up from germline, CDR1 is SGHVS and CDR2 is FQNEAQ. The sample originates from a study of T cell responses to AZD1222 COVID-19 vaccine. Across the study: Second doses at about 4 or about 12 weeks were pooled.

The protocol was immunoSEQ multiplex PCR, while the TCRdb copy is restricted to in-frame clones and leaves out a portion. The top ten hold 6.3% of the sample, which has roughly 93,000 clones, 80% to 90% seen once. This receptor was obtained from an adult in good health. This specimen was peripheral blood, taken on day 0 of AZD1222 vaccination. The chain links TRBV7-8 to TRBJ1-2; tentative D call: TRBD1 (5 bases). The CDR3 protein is CASSPGAAPNYGYTF. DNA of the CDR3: TGTGCCAGCAGCCCCGGGGCAGCCCCAAACTATGGCTACACCTTC.